Listed below are T cell receptor beta chains from one sample, sequenced in a study of OX40 agonist ivuxolimab in advanced cancers. Repertoires were generated with immunoSEQ multiplex PCR, while TCRdb's copy carries only in-frame clones and drops some. The top ten hold 0.55% to 0.6% of the sample, which has about 60,000 clones, about 86% seen once. The sample in question was CD4+ or CD8+ T cells sorted from blood, obtained in a trial of the OX40 agonist ivuxolimab. The receptors originated from an adult with an advanced solid tumor such as melanoma, head and neck, liver or kidney cancer. Each CDR3 is given with its conserved first and last residue. Each record gives: clone size, J gene, D gene, V gene, CDR3 protein, CDR3 DNA. D genes are given only for firm matches. Only some rows state a clone size, as once, few, many or a class for expanded clones.

clone size: once
J gene: TRBJ2-7
D gene: TRBD2
V gene: TRBV7-2
CDR3 protein: CASSPGLAVYEQYF
CDR3 DNA: TGTGCCAGCAGCCCGGGACTAGCGGTCTACGAGCAGTACTTC

clone size: -
J gene: TRBJ2-7
D gene: -
V gene: TRBV6-1
CDR3 protein: CASTSQGKVAEQYF
CDR3 DNA: TGTGCCAGCACCTCCCAGGGTAAGGTGGCCGAGCAGTACTTC

clone size: -
J gene: TRBJ2-7
D gene: TRBD1
V gene: TRBV5-8
CDR3 protein: CASSYWTGNEQYF
CDR3 DNA: TGTGCCAGCAGCTACTGGACAGGGAACGAGCAGTACTTC

clone size: once
J gene: TRBJ1-3
D gene: -
V gene: TRBV6-1
CDR3 protein: CASSEAYRNTIYF
CDR3 DNA: TGTGCCAGCAGTGAAGCGTATAGAAACACCATATATTTT

clone size: once
J gene: TRBJ2-7
D gene: -
V gene: TRBV15
CDR3 protein: CATSRDLGVYEQYF
CDR3 DNA: TGTGCCACCAGCAGAGATCTCGGGGTATACGAGCAGTACTTC

clone size: -
J gene: TRBJ2-5
D gene: -
V gene: TRBV5-1
CDR3 protein: CASSLSQGGSGTQYF
CDR3 DNA: TGCGCCAGCAGCTTGAGCCAGGGGGGGTCTGGGACCCAGTACTTC

clone size: -
J gene: TRBJ1-4
D gene: -
V gene: TRBV5-1
CDR3 protein: CASSQGQRPEKLFF
CDR3 DNA: TGCGCCAGCAGCCAAGGACAGCGCCCTGAAAAACTGTTTTTT

clone size: -
J gene: TRBJ1-3
D gene: -
V gene: TRBV4-2
CDR3 protein: CASSQESKGTAGNTIYF
CDR3 DNA: TGTGCCAGCAGCCAAGAATCGAAAGGAACAGCTGGAAACACCATATATTTT

clone size: -
J gene: TRBJ2-6
D gene: TRBD1
V gene: TRBV6-1
CDR3 protein: CASSEALAGGGSGANVLTF
CDR3 DNA: TGTGCCAGCAGTGAAGCGCTTGCAGGGGGCGGCTCTGGGGCCAACGTCCTGACTTTC

clone size: -
J gene: TRBJ2-5
D gene: -
V gene: TRBV6-6
CDR3 protein: CASSYGQETQYF
CDR3 DNA: TGTGCCAGCAGTTACGGCCAAGAGACCCAGTACTTC

clone size: -
J gene: TRBJ2-7
D gene: TRBD2
V gene: TRBV10-2
CDR3 protein: CASSLGRRETEQYF
CDR3 DNA: TGCGCCAGCAGTCTCGGGCGGCGGGAGACCGAGCAGTACTTC

clone size: -
J gene: TRBJ1-4
D gene: -
V gene: TRBV5-5
CDR3 protein: CASSLTPSGNEKLFF
CDR3 DNA: TGTGCCAGCAGCTTGACCCCCAGTGGGAATGAAAAACTGTTTTTT

clone size: -
J gene: TRBJ1-1
D gene: -
V gene: TRBV29-1
CDR3 protein: CSPRRGKPNTEAFF
CDR3 DNA: TGCAGCCCTCGTAGGGGAAAGCCAAACACTGAAGCTTTCTTT

clone size: -
J gene: TRBJ1-2
D gene: TRBD1
V gene: TRBV5-1
CDR3 protein: CASSPNPGTGDVGYTF
CDR3 DNA: TGCGCCAGCAGCCCTAACCCCGGGACAGGGGACGTTGGCTACACCTTC

clone size: few
J gene: TRBJ1-2
D gene: -
V gene: TRBV6-5
CDR3 protein: CASSTPDSGYGYTF
CDR3 DNA: TGTGCCAGCAGCACTCCGGACAGCGGCTATGGCTACACCTTC

clone size: -
J gene: TRBJ1-2
D gene: -
V gene: TRBV28
CDR3 protein: CASTPRANYGYTF
CDR3 DNA: TGTGCCAGCACCCCACGGGCCAACTATGGCTACACCTTC

clone size: -
J gene: TRBJ1-1
D gene: -
V gene: TRBV7-9
CDR3 protein: CASSSNPGESDTEAFF
CDR3 DNA: TGTGCCAGCAGCTCAAACCCAGGGGAAAGTGACACTGAAGCTTTCTTT

clone size: -
J gene: TRBJ1-6
D gene: TRBD1
V gene: TRBV6-1
CDR3 protein: CASRTTGNDASLHF
CDR3 DNA: TGTGCCAGCAGAACGACAGGGAACGACGCGTCCCTCCACTTT

clone size: -
J gene: TRBJ2-2
D gene: -
V gene: TRBV19
CDR3 protein: CASSLGLPGELFF
CDR3 DNA: TGTGCCAGTAGTCTTGGACTTCCCGGGGAGCTGTTTTTT

clone size: few
J gene: TRBJ1-5
D gene: -
V gene: TRBV11-3
CDR3 protein: CASSIPDQPQHF
CDR3 DNA: TGTGCCAGCAGCATCCCCGATCAGCCCCAGCATTTT

clone size: -
J gene: TRBJ1-5
D gene: -
V gene: TRBV30
CDR3 protein: CAWRTQGSSNQPQHF
CDR3 DNA: TGTGCCTGGAGGACCCAGGGCAGCAGCAATCAGCCCCAGCATTTT

clone size: -
J gene: TRBJ2-5
D gene: TRBD2
V gene: TRBV4-2
CDR3 protein: CASSQGDSGGPGGETQYF
CDR3 DNA: TGTGCCAGCAGCCAAGGAGATAGCGGGGGTCCTGGCGGGGAGACCCAGTACTTC

clone size: -
J gene: TRBJ1-1
D gene: -
V gene: TRBV20-1
CDR3 protein: CSARRASEAFF
CDR3 DNA: TGCAGTGCTAGGCGGGCGAGTGAAGCTTTCTTT

clone size: -
J gene: TRBJ2-7
D gene: TRBD1
V gene: TRBV5-1
CDR3 protein: CASSWTGQGYEQYF
CDR3 DNA: TGCGCCAGCAGCTGGACAGGGCAAGGCTACGAGCAGTACTTC

clone size: -
J gene: TRBJ2-1
D gene: TRBD1
V gene: TRBV7-2
CDR3 protein: CASSSPGQGRNEQFF
CDR3 DNA: TGTGCCAGCAGCTCACCGGGACAGGGGAGGAATGAGCAGTTCTTC

clone size: -
J gene: TRBJ1-4
D gene: -
V gene: TRBV27
CDR3 protein: CASTSLGVNEKLFF
CDR3 DNA: TGTGCCAGCACCTCACTTGGGGTAAATGAAAAACTGTTTTTT

clone size: -
J gene: TRBJ1-1
D gene: -
V gene: TRBV7-2
CDR3 protein: CASSLAWGNTEAFF
CDR3 DNA: TGTGCCAGCAGCTTAGCCTGGGGGAACACTGAAGCTTTCTTT

clone size: -
J gene: TRBJ2-6
D gene: -
V gene: TRBV7-2
CDR3 protein: CASSLVASGANVLTF
CDR3 DNA: TGTGCCAGCAGCTTAGTCGCGTCTGGGGCCAACGTCCTGACTTTC